Below, 30 T cell receptor beta chains from the same sample are listed, as sequenced in a study of cytomegalovirus exposure and HLA in healthy donors. PCR was performed using 60 Vbeta and 13 Jbeta primers. TCRdb keeps only in-frame clones here, not all; method: immunoSEQ multiplex PCR. The sample records some 120,000 clones, approximately 80% being singletons. The sample taken for sequencing was PBMCs. The receptors originated from a man aged 35 to 55 in good health and CMV-seronegative.

The gene calls are TRBV9 and TRBJ2-1; 7 bases agree with TRBD2. This CDR3 region has 13 residues. V lost 0 bases to trimming and J lost 9 bases; unmatched junction nucleotides: 3. Germline V gene lookup returns CDR1 SGDLS and CDR2 YYNGEE. CDR3 residues: CASSVGGEGEQFF. CDR3 nucleotides: TGTGCCAGCAGCGTAGGCGGGGAGGGTGAGCAGTTCTTC.

The V and J genes are TRBV19 and TRBJ2-1; 7 bases are shared with TRBD2. The CDR3 runs 11 residues. Germline CDR1 is LNHDA and CDR2 is SQIVND (reference sequence). V gave up 8 bases and J gave up 7 bases; unmatched junction bases: 2. CDR3 region: CASGGGNEQFF. The CDR3 nucleotides are TGTGCCAGTGGGGGGGGGAATGAGCAGTTCTTC.

V gene TRBV9 combines with J gene TRBJ2-7; maybe TRBD1 (5 bases). CDR3 size: 15 residues. Germline V gene lookup returns CDR1 SGDLS and CDR2 YYNGEE. The V and J ends lost 0 bases and 2 bases respectively, with 12 bases between them. In nucleotides, the CDR3 is TGTGCCAGCAGCGTAGATTTAGGGGTCCCCTACGAGCAGTACTTC. Protein product: CASSVDLGVPYEQYF.

This chain links TRBV5-6 with TRBJ1-5, with 7 bases that match TRBD1. The CDR3 runs to 15 residues. V was pared by 0 bases and J by 6 bases, with 6 bases of the junction left unmatched. Per germline, CDR1 SGHDT and CDR2 YYEEEE. The chain's CDR3 is CASSLGGGGVQPQHF. The DNA for the CDR3 is TGTGCCAGCAGCTTGGGAGGAGGGGGCGTTCAGCCCCAGCATTTT.

As to this clone: A junction end diverges from the germline sequence, so it may reflect a read error. The genes are TRBV7-7 and TRBJ2-3, with 8 bases lining up with TRBD2. Germline assignment: CDR1 SSHAT and CDR2 FNYEAQ (reference sequence). The CDR3 length is 15 residues. This CDR3 is CASSLRRGGTDTQYF. The CDR3 DNA follows: TGTGCTAGCAGCTTAAGGCGGGGGGGCACAGATACGCAGTATTTT.

V gene TRBV6-1 combines with J gene TRBJ2-3, with D perhaps TRBD1 (6 bases). The V end was cut by 6 bases, the J end by 2 bases, with 12 bases between. From germline, CDR1 is MNHNS and CDR2 SASEGT. This CDR3 region has 14 residues. This CDR3 is CASSQQGLTDTQYF. CDR3 nucleotide sequence: TGTGCCAGCAGCCAACAGGGCCTCACAGATACGCAGTATTTT.

The V and J genes are TRBV7-9 and TRBJ1-2; a possible D gene is TRBD1 (6 bases). This CDR3 comprises 15 residues. V lost 1 base, J lost 1 base, and 10 bases lay in between. Looked up from germline, CDR1 is SEHNR and CDR2 is FQNEAQ (reference sequence). CDR3 amino acids: CASSLGVGHNYGYTF. CDR3 in DNA: TGTGCCAGCAGCTTAGGGGTGGGACATAACTATGGCTACACCTTC.

Remarks on this clone: One end of the junction fails to match germline, which may point to a read error. V and J are TRBV2 and TRBJ2-4, with 7 bases fitting TRBD1. The CDR3 spans 12 residues. Germline-derived CDR1 and CDR2 are SNHLY and FYNNEI. CDR3 loop: CASREGRDSQYF. The CDR3 DNA is TGTGCCAGCAGAGAAGGTCGGGACAGTCAGTACTTC.

The rearrangement links TRBV6-5 to TRBJ1-5, with D possibly being TRBD1 (5 bases). Trimming left V 6 bases short and J 0 bases short, with 12 bases between. Germline V gene sequence: CDR1 MNHEY, CDR2 SVGAGI. The CDR3 consists of 15 residues. Here the CDR3 DNA reads TGTGCCAGCAGATCAGGGATCAATAGCAATCAGCCCCAGCATTTT. It yields the protein CASRSGINSNQPQHF.

DNA for the CDR3: TGCGCCAGCAAAGACCGGGACTCGCAGGAGACCCAGTACTTC. This codes for CASKDRDSQETQYF. This chain connects TRBV10-2 to TRBJ2-5, with a weak D call TRBD2 (6 bases). The CDR3 has 14 amino acids. Trimming cost V 7 bases and J 5 bases, with 17 bases left between them. Germline loops: CDR1 WSHSY, CDR2 SAAADI.

The chain joins TRBV6-5 to TRBJ2-1; no clear D gene. The V gene's germline CDR1 is MNHEY and CDR2 SVGAGI. V was shortened by 6 bases and J by 1 base, with 7 bases between the two germline ends. This CDR3 spans 13 amino acids. The CDR3 region is CASSRTSYNEQFF. CDR3 nucleotide sequence: TGTGCCAGCAGCCGAACTTCCTACAATGAGCAGTTCTTC.

This clone was picked up one time. V is TRBV7-6 and J is TRBJ2-7, with 11 bases lining up with TRBD2. The J segment lost 5 bases and the V segment lost 3 bases, leaving 9 bases of the junction unmatched. The germline V gene has CDR1 SGHVS and CDR2 FNYEAQ. The CDR3 consists of 16 residues. The CDR3 spells CASSFTPTSGEHEQYF. DNA of the CDR3: TGTGCCAGCAGCTTCACCCCGACTAGCGGGGAACACGAGCAGTACTTC.

This chain uses TRBV7-3 with TRBJ2-3; 9 bases match TRBD2. V shed 4 bases and J 4 bases; nucleotides not matched to a gene: 6. CDR1 is SGHTA, CDR2 FQGTGA, per germline. This CDR3 is built from 15 residues. CDR3: CASSSISGGADTQYF. The CDR3, as DNA: TGTGCCAGCAGCTCGATTAGCGGGGGTGCAGATACGCAGTATTTT. Full variable domain (rest looked up from reference TRBV7-3 and TRBJ2-3): GAGVSQTPSNKVTEKGKYVELRCDPISGHTALYWYRQSLGQGPEFLIYFQGTGAADDSGLPNDRFFAVRPEGSVSTLKIQRTERGDSAVYLCASSSISGGADTQYFGPGTRLTVL.

Only one count was recorded for this clone. The chain employs TRBV4-1 and TRBJ2-3; 8 positions match TRBD2. CDR3 length: 15 amino acids. The germline CDR1 and CDR2 sequences are MGHRA and YSYEKL. Losses at the gene ends were 0 bases for V and 6 bases for J; bases not matched to a gene: 5. CDR3 bases: TGCGCCAGCAGCCAAGAAGAGCGGGGGCTCGATACGCAGTATTTT. It encodes CASSQEERGLDTQYF.

The chain combines TRBV27 with TRBJ2-1, with D tentatively TRBD1 (6 bases). The germline V and J ends were trimmed by 8 bases and 10 bases, with 15 bases remaining between them. CDR1 is MNHEY, CDR2 SMNVEV, per germline (reference sequence). This CDR3 is built from 12 residues. Here the CDR3 DNA reads TGTGCCAGCCACACAGGGCTTCGGGAGCAGTTCTTC. It yields the protein CASHTGLREQFF.

The chain carries TRBV7-8 and TRBJ1-1; tentatively, D is TRBD1 (5 bases). Germline CDR1 SGHVS, CDR2 FQNEAQ. The CDR3 loop spans 13 amino acids. V was trimmed by 3 bases and J by 6 bases, leaving 11 bases between them. The CDR3, as DNA: TGTGCCAGCAGCTTCGGGAGGGGCTCTGAAGCTTTCTTT. It is translated as CASSFGRGSEAFF. The variable domain in full, completed from reference TRBV7-8 and TRBJ1-1, reads GAGVSQSPRYKVAKRGQDVALRCDPISGHVSLFWYQQALGQGPEFLTYFQNEAQLDKSGLPSDRFFAERPEGSVSTLKIQRTQQEDSAVYLCASSFGRGSEAFFGQGTRLTVV.

The J gene is TRBJ2-7, the V gene TRBV6-5, with D possibly TRBD2 on 6 matching bases. V lost 5 bases and J 5 bases, leaving 16 bases between the germline ends. The germline gives CDR1 MNHEY, CDR2 SVGAGI. The CDR3 length is 14 residues. The CDR3 sequence is CASSGGTERDEQYF. The CDR3 region has the DNA TGTGCCAGCAGTGGAGGGACCGAAAGAGACGAGCAGTACTTC.

The chain links TRBV19 to TRBJ1-1; 10 bases map to TRBD1. The CDR3 contains 15 residues. CDR1 is LNHDA, CDR2 SQIVND, per germline (reference sequence). Losses at the gene ends were 4 bases for V and 4 bases for J; bases not matched to a gene: 6. In DNA form, the CDR3 reads TGTGCCAGTAGTACTGACAGGGGGCTTGGCACTGAAGCTTTCTTT. Translation: CASSTDRGLGTEAFF.

The V gene is TRBV19, the J gene TRBJ1-2, with TRBD1 as a possible D gene (5 bases). The CDR3 is 13 residues long. V gave up 8 bases and J gave up 0 bases, with 10 bases separating them. Germline CDR1 reads LNHDA; CDR2 reads SQIVND (reference sequence). The CDR3 loop is CASGGHSNYGYTF. The CDR3 region has the DNA TGTGCCAGTGGTGGACATTCTAACTATGGCTACACCTTC.

This chain's CDR3 is CAWTWEGKQFF. The CDR3 bases are TGTGCCTGGACCTGGGAGGGTAAGCAGTTCTTC. The rearrangement joins TRBV30 to TRBJ2-1, with 7 bases fitting TRBD2. The CDR3 contains 11 residues. Germline V gene sequence: CDR1 GTSNPN, CDR2 SVGIG (reference sequence). V shed 4 bases and J 11 bases; nucleotides not matched to a gene: 5.

This clone was observed a single time. CDR3 DNA sequence: TGTGCCATCAGTGAATCAGATACAGGACAGGCTGAAGCTTTCTTT. It translates to CAISESDTGQAEAFF. The gene calls are TRBV10-3 and TRBJ1-1, with 7 positions matching TRBD1. The V gene's germline CDR1 is ENHRY and CDR2 SYGVKD. V lost 3 bases and J lost 6; bases outside the gene matches: 10. This CDR3 contains 15 residues.

The chain uses TRBV2 and TRBJ1-1; TRBD1 is a possible D gene (6 bases). Trimming shortened V by 4 bases and J by 1 base, and 10 bases separated the two germline ends. CDR1 is SNHLY and CDR2 is FYNNEI in the germline V gene. This CDR3 region has 14 residues. The CDR3 loop reads CASSGQQGNTEAFF. The CDR3 DNA reads as TGTGCCAGCAGTGGACAACAGGGGAACACTGAAGCTTTCTTT.

V gene TRBV4-3 combines with J gene TRBJ1-4; D is unresolved. The CDR3 extends over 16 amino acids. The V gene's germline CDR1 is LGHNA and CDR2 YSLEER. With 0 bases removed from V and 8 bases from J, the gap between germline ends came to 16 bases. The CDR3 reads CASSQDGRREGEKLFF. The CDR3 nucleotides are TGCGCCAGCAGCCAAGATGGACGGAGGGAAGGAGAAAAACTGTTTTTT.

This clone turned up a few times. The V and J genes are TRBV5-6 and TRBJ2-2; D call uncertain. From germline, CDR1 is SGHDT and CDR2 YYEEEE. The CDR3 is 12 amino acids. V was clipped by 3 bases and J by 9 bases, with 9 bases between them. CDR3 sequence: CASSSRGRELFF. CDR3 nucleotide sequence: TGTGCCAGCAGCTCCCGAGGCCGGGAGCTGTTTTTT.

The chain is built from TRBV6-4 and TRBJ1-1; no clear D gene. The germline V gene has CDR1 MRHNA and CDR2 SNTAGT. With 6 bases removed from V and 0 bases from J, the gap between germline ends came to 11 bases. The CDR3 has 14 residues. CDR3 in amino acids: CASRRSHMNTEAFF. The CDR3 nucleotides read TGTGCCAGCAGACGCTCTCACATGAACACTGAAGCTTTCTTT.

The chain links TRBV27 to TRBJ1-2; D unresolved. This CDR3 has 14 amino acids. Germline V lookup: CDR1 MNHEY, CDR2 SMNVEV (reference sequence). The V and J ends lost 2 bases and 4 bases respectively, with 11 bases between them. For the CDR3, the DNA is TGTGCCAGCAGTTTAGGAGGGTTCCCCTATGGCTACACCTTC. Encoded protein: CASSLGGFPYGYTF.

The rearrangement links TRBV11-1 to TRBJ2-1; TRBD2 might be the D (7 bases). This CDR3 contains 16 residues. Trimming removed 1 base from V and 9 bases from J, with 19 bases in between. Germline values: CDR1 SGHAT, CDR2 FQDESV (reference sequence). CDR3 region: CASSLEVGGARSEQFF. DNA of the CDR3: TGTGCCAGCAGCTTAGAGGTGGGGGGGGCCCGAAGTGAGCAGTTCTTC. Full variable domain (outside the CDR3, taken from reference TRBV11-1 and TRBJ2-1): EAEVAQSPRYKITEKSQAVAFWCDPISGHATLYWYRQILGQGPELLVQFQDESVVDDSQLPKDRFSAERLKGVDSTLKIQPAELGDSAMYLCASSLEVGGARSEQFFGPGTRLTVL.

The V gene is TRBV6-6, the J gene TRBJ1-5, with D maybe TRBD1 (5 bases). V lost 2 bases to trimming and J lost 4 bases, with 6 bases between them. The CDR3 has 13 amino acids. Per germline, CDR1 MNHNY and CDR2 SVGAGI (reference sequence). The CDR3 DNA sequence: TGTGCCAGCAGTTACCAGGGAAATCAGCCCCAGCATTTT. Its protein product is CASSYQGNQPQHF.

CDR3 nucleotides: TGTGCCTGGAGCGAACAGGAGAACACTGAAGCTTTCTTT. This gives the protein CAWSEQENTEAFF. The rearrangement links TRBV30 to TRBJ1-1; a possible D gene is TRBD1 (5 bases). Germline-derived CDR1 and CDR2 are GTSNPN and SVGIG (reference sequence). The V end lost 3 bases, the J end lost 1 base, and 9 bases lay between the germline ends. There are 13 residues in the CDR3.

To note about this clone: Its ends do not fully match the called genes, so a read error is possible. Here the CDR3 DNA reads TGCGCCAGCAGCTTGGACGAGCGCCTGGTCTTC. It is translated as CASSLDERLVF. The chain recombines TRBV5-1 with TRBJ2-1; D is ambiguous. There are 11 residues in the CDR3. Germline V CDR1 and CDR2: SGHRS, YFSETQ. The whole variable domain, remainder taken from reference TRBV5-1 and TRBJ2-1, is KAGVTQTPRYLIKTRGQQVTLSCSPISGHRSVSWYQQTPGQGLQFLFEYFSETQRNKGNFPGRFSGRQFSNSRSEMNVSTLELGDSALYLCASSLDERLVFGPGTRLTVL.